These 25 T cell receptor beta chains were all obtained from the same sample, sequenced in a study of blood T cell repertoires in COVID-19. Method: immunoSEQ multiplex PCR; TCRdb's copy keeps in-frame clones and lacks some. The sample consists of about 87,000 clones, around 90% of them appearing once. Sequencing used peripheral blood. The receptor set was obtained from an elderly woman with acute or convalescent COVID-19.

The rearrangement links TRBV14 to TRBJ2-1; D possibly corresponds to TRBD2 (5 bases). The length of the CDR3 is 13 residues. Germline-derived CDR1 and CDR2 are SGHDN and FVKESK. Trimming stripped 0 bases from V and 9 bases from J, with 9 bases between. The DNA for the CDR3 is TGTGCCAGCAGCCAAGACGAAGGGAGTGAGCAGTTCTTC. Translating gives CASSQDEGSEQFF.

This clone was observed once. The genes are TRBV11-2 and TRBJ2-6; 10 positions match TRBD1. The V segment lost 5 bases and the J segment 3 bases; nucleotides outside the gene matches: 7. CDR3 length equals 17 residues. Germline V CDR1 and CDR2: SGHAT, FQNNGV. The chain's CDR3 is CASSQRQGADGANVLTF. The CDR3 DNA is TGTGCCAGCAGCCAACGACAGGGGGCAGATGGGGCCAACGTCCTGACTTTC.

This chain joins TRBV6-5 and TRBJ2-5; 9 positions agree with TRBD1. CDR1 is MNHEY, CDR2 SVGAGI, per germline. The CDR3 consists of 14 residues. V lost 2 bases and J lost 5; bases outside the gene matches: 3. The CDR3 here is CASSYGTGIETQYF. In DNA form, the CDR3 reads TGTGCCAGCAGTTACGGGACAGGGATCGAGACCCAGTACTTC.

This clone was seen only once. This sequence joins TRBV11-3 and TRBJ2-1; 7 bases align to TRBD2. There are 16 residues in the CDR3. The trim removed 1 base at V and 2 bases at J, leaving 5 bases unmatched. Germline lookup yields CDR1 SGHNT and CDR2 YENEEA. CDR3 nucleotide sequence: TGTGCCAGCAGCTTAGTTGGGGAGGGGCCCTACAATGAGCAGTTCTTC. Its protein is CASSLVGEGPYNEQFF.

This sequence joins TRBV19 and TRBJ1-4, with TRBD1 matching 8 bases. The V gene's germline CDR1 is LNHDA and CDR2 SQIVND (reference sequence). V dropped 3 bases and J dropped 8; count of bases not matched to a gene: 11. The CDR3 length is 16 residues. CDR3 DNA sequence: TGTGCCAGTAGTATTGGCCAGGGGGCGAAGGTCGAAAAACTGTTTTTT. This codes for CASSIGQGAKVEKLFF.

This clone was seen a single time. The chain is built from TRBV19 and TRBJ1-3; no reliable D call. Trimming took 7 bases from V and 0 from J, leaving 13 bases between them. The CDR3 length is 15 residues. Germline CDR1 LNHDA, CDR2 SQIVND (reference sequence). CDR3 in amino acids: CASTLDSFSGNTIYF. The CDR3 DNA sequence: TGTGCCAGTACCCTGGACTCGTTCTCTGGAAACACCATATATTTT.

This chain uses TRBV18 with TRBJ1-1; D remains ambiguous. Trimming took 4 bases from V and 5 from J, leaving 11 bases between them. Germline loops: CDR1 KGHSH, CDR2 LQKENI. The CDR3 consists of 13 residues. CDR3 bases: TGTGCCAGCTCACTCCGGGAGTCAACTGAAGCTTTCTTT. It yields the protein CASSLRESTEAFF.

This clone was found once. The chain joins TRBV6-6 to TRBJ2-7; 9 bases align to TRBD1. V was clipped by 5 bases and J by 5 bases; unmatched bases: 4. From germline, CDR1 is MNHNY and CDR2 SVGAGI (reference sequence). CDR3 length: 13 residues. The CDR3: CASSQGTGHEQYF. CDR3 nucleotide sequence: TGTGCCAGCAGTCAAGGGACAGGGCACGAGCAGTACTTC.

This clone has just one count. The J gene is TRBJ2-7, the V gene TRBV3-1 (or the pseudogene TRBV3-2); 10 nucleotides agree with TRBD1. Per the germline V gene, CDR1 is LGHDT and CDR2 is YNNKEL (reference sequence). This CDR3 comprises 15 residues. The trim removed 2 bases at V and 2 bases at J, leaving 3 bases unmatched. CDR3 region: CASSQMGTGAYEQYF. DNA for the CDR3: TGTGCCAGCAGCCAAATGGGGACAGGGGCCTACGAGCAGTACTTC.

This chain joins TRBV3-1 (or the pseudogene TRBV3-2) and TRBJ1-2; 7 nucleotides agree with TRBD1. Trimming cost V 1 base and J 2 bases; bases outside gene matches: 13. The CDR3 contains 18 residues. Looked up from germline, CDR1 is LGHDT and CDR2 is YNNKEL (reference sequence). CDR3 protein: CASSQGLPGGGQNYGYTF. The CDR3 DNA reads as TGTGCCAGCAGCCAAGGATTACCGGGAGGGGGCCAAAACTATGGCTACACCTTC.

The chain joins TRBV6-4 to TRBJ1-2, with 10 bases fitting TRBD1. The trim removed 7 bases at V and 8 bases at J, leaving 10 bases unmatched. The CDR3 totals 14 residues. Germline V gene sequence: CDR1 MRHNA, CDR2 SNTAGT. The CDR3 nucleotides are TGTGCCAGCACAGAGACAGGGGGCGCAGGAGGCTACACCTTC. Its translation: CASTETGGAGGYTF.

This clone has just a few counts. This chain connects TRBV6-6 to TRBJ2-7; 8 nucleotides match TRBD1. The CDR3 spans 18 residues. Germline V gives CDR1 MNHNY, CDR2 SVGAGI (reference sequence). V shed 5 bases, J shed 6 bases, and the junction held 21 bases outside the gene matches. The CDR3 region has the DNA TGTGCCAGCAGTCCGACGGACAGGGTTAAGACGGGAATTAGCGAGCAGTACTTC. It encodes CASSPTDRVKTGISEQYF.

This chain connects TRBV19 to TRBJ2-5; TRBD1 matches at 8 bases. Germline V gene lookup returns CDR1 LNHDA and CDR2 SQIVND (reference sequence). Losses at the gene ends were 5 bases for V and 5 bases for J; bases not matched to a gene: 4. The CDR3 extends over 13 amino acids. The CDR3 region has the DNA TGTGCCAGTAGTCTGACAGGGGACGAGACCCAGTACTTC. Its protein is CASSLTGDETQYF.

This sequence joins TRBV30 and TRBJ2-7; D is possibly TRBD1 (5 bases). This CDR3 is built from 12 residues. Between the trimmed V and J ends, which lost 7 bases and 2 bases, there was a span of 12 bases. Per germline, CDR1 GTSNPN and CDR2 SVGIG (reference sequence). CDR3 region: CASQGNPYEQYF. Written as DNA, the CDR3 is TGTGCCTCCCAGGGAAACCCCTACGAGCAGTACTTC.

The chain uses TRBV4-2 and TRBJ2-7; TRBD2 matches 10 bases. In germline, CDR1 is LGHNA, CDR2 YNFKEQ. The CDR3 consists of 16 residues. The V segment lost 1 base and the J segment 1 base; nucleotides outside the gene matches: 4. In nucleotides, the CDR3 is TGTGCCAGCAGCCAAGGTACTAGCGGGGATTCCTACGAGCAGTACTTC. This encodes CASSQGTSGDSYEQYF.

DNA of the CDR3: TGTGCCAGCAGCCAACTAGCAGGACTCAATGAGCAGTTCTTC. This gives the protein CASSQLAGLNEQFF. The rearrangement links TRBV6-5 to TRBJ2-1; tentatively, D is TRBD2 (6 bases). V was clipped by 6 bases and J by 6 bases, with 15 bases between them. This CDR3 has 14 residues. From germline, CDR1 is MNHEY and CDR2 SVGAGI.

V is TRBV19 and J is TRBJ2-1, with TRBD2 identical over 9 bases. The CDR3 consists of 15 residues. After removal of 6 bases from V and 2 bases from J, the junction contained 5 bases not matched to a gene. In germline, CDR1 is LNHDA, CDR2 SQIVND (reference sequence). The CDR3 nucleotides are TGTGCCAGTAGCTTGGTAGCGGGGGCCTACAATGAGCAGTTCTTC. This codes for CASSLVAGAYNEQFF.

The genes are TRBV24-1 and TRBJ2-1; D may be TRBD1 (5 bases). Germline values: CDR1 KGHDR, CDR2 SFDVKD. CDR3 length: 11 amino acids. The V gene lost 4 bases and the J gene lost 10 bases, with 7 bases spanning the gap. This CDR3 is CATSEGPEQFF. As DNA, the CDR3 is TGTGCCACCAGTGAGGGGCCCGAGCAGTTCTTC.

The J gene is TRBJ1-6, the V gene TRBV6-5, with D hard to call. Germline loops: CDR1 MNHEY, CDR2 SVGAGI. The V and J ends lost 4 bases and 5 bases respectively, with 12 bases between them. This CDR3 is built from 15 residues. Here the CDR3 DNA reads TGTGCCAGCAGTTTCGGCCAGGTAGATAATTCACCCCTCCACTTT. Residues: CASSFGQVDNSPLHF.

Only a few counts were recorded for this clone. The chain combines TRBV2 with TRBJ1-4; the match to TRBD1 covers 7 bases. The CDR3 is 17 amino acids. Germline CDR1 reads SNHLY; CDR2 reads FYNNEI. With 6 bases clipped from V and 0 bases from J, the junction kept 10 bases outside the gene matches. In DNA form, the CDR3 reads TGTGCCAGCAGGGCCCGACAGGGACAAGCAACTAATGAAAAACTGTTTTTT. Its protein is CASRARQGQATNEKLFF.

The V gene is TRBV28, the J gene TRBJ1-1, with unresolved D. Trimming shortened V by 9 bases and J by 6 bases, and 26 bases separated the two germline ends. Germline CDR1 and CDR2: MDHEN and SYDVKM. This CDR3 spans 16 amino acids. The CDR3 DNA reads as TGTGCCAGTCCTCCGGGTCGGGGAACCGGACCCCCTGAAGCTTTCTTT. Translated, it gives CASPPGRGTGPPEAFF.

The CDR3: CASTQSWGVNTGELFF. CDR3 DNA: TGTGCCAGCACCCAAAGCTGGGGGGTGAACACCGGGGAGCTGTTTTTT. The chain combines TRBV5-5 with TRBJ2-2; possible D gene TRBD2, 6 bases. V was clipped by 6 bases and J by 1 base, with 16 bases between them. Germline lookup yields CDR1 SGHKS and CDR2 YYEKEE (reference sequence). This CDR3 is built from 16 residues.

This clone turned up a few times. V usage is TRBV27 and J usage is TRBJ1-5; D gene uncertain. Germline loops: CDR1 MNHEY, CDR2 SMNVEV (reference sequence). Trimming pared 5 bases from V and 2 bases from J, leaving 13 bases between. CDR3 length: 15 amino acids. The CDR3 nucleotides read TGTGCCAGCAGTCCAGGAAGTTTCGGCAATCAGCCCCAGCATTTT. This codes for CASSPGSFGNQPQHF.

The chain employs TRBV4-1 and TRBJ2-3, with TRBD2 matching 10 bases. The CDR3 is made up of 17 amino acids. Germline CDR1 MGHRA, CDR2 YSYEKL. J was trimmed by 6 bases and V by 1 base; bases with no gene match: 10. CDR3 residues: CASSQVASGRASDTQYF. CDR3 coding DNA: TGCGCCAGCAGCCAAGTGGCCAGCGGGAGGGCCTCGGATACGCAGTATTTT.

This rearrangement joins TRBV7-3 to TRBJ2-6; 8 bases line up with TRBD1. Germline lookup yields CDR1 SGHTA and CDR2 FQGTGA. V shed 1 base and J 0 bases; nucleotides not matched to a gene: 5. The CDR3 is made up of 18 amino acids. CDR3 nucleotide sequence: TGTGCCAGCAGCTTAATGCCAGGGGGCGCCTCTGGGGCCAACGTCCTGACTTTC. This sequence encodes CASSLMPGGASGANVLTF.